This T cell receptor (beta chain) originates from a study of blood T cell repertoires in COVID-19. Across the study: Researchers got acute and convalescent COVID-19 samples from the United States, Italy and Spain.

CDR1 is SGHVS, CDR2 FNYEAQ, per germline. The CDR3 covers 16 residues. V trimming: 3 bases; J trimming: 5 bases; junction bases outside the gene matches: 5. Authors' methods: For nucleated cells, counts were estimated from reference gene primer amplification. Assay used: immunoSEQ multiplex PCR; TCRdb lists only in-frame clones, some missing. The V and J calls and the clone size are those of that table, but D and trimming were determined from the DNA. The table records over 35,000 clones, about 90% of them present only once. The TCR was taken from a woman aged 25 to 39 in a cohort sampled during active COVID-19. Input material: peripheral blood. The J gene is TRBJ2-5, the V gene TRBV7-6; 14 bases match TRBD2. The CDR3 region is CASSFGTSGSWETQYF. Written as DNA, the CDR3 is TGTGCCAGCAGCTTTGGGACTAGCGGGAGTTGGGAGACCCAGTACTTC. The complete variable domain, with remaining parts taken from reference TRBV7-6 and TRBJ2-5, reads GAGVSQSPRYKVTKRGQDVALRCDPISGHVSLYWYRQALGQGPEFLTYFNYEAQQDKSGLPNDRFSAERPEGSISTLTIQRTEQRDSAMYRCASSFGTSGSWETQYFGPGTRLLVL.